This T cell receptor (beta chain) was found in a study of cytomegalovirus exposure and HLA in healthy donors. Background on the study: The Caucasian-associated ancestry cluster contained more than 75% of the roughly 370 genotyped donors. Study conclusions and caveats: In a later analysis, specific HLA alleles were associated with 15,000 to 20,000 TCR beta sequences at a 0.05 false discovery rate. From TCR beta sequences, most subjects' HLA-A and HLA-B alleles were reportedly predicted accurately.

PCR amplification relied on 60 Vbeta primers (plus 13 Jbeta primers). Per the original data handling: The authors later counted roughly 77 million unique TCR beta chains, approximately 12 million of them shared. Some clones are missing from TCRdb's copy, which holds only in-frame ones; the method was immunoSEQ multiplex PCR. V and J calls and clone size are those listed in that table; D and trimming were worked out from the DNA. Counted here are about 77,000 clones, about three quarters occurring once; the ten biggest clones make up 4% to 5.5%. Of note for this clone: Its antigen remains unidentified.

V was pared by 3 bases and J by 1 base, with 5 bases of the junction left unmatched. Germline CDR1 and CDR2: SEHNR and FQNEAQ (reference sequence). The CDR3 is 15 amino acids. This receptor was taken from a man aged 40-49 years in good health and CMV-seronegative. This chain uses TRBV7-9 with TRBJ1-1; 7 bases align to TRBD1. Sequenced material: PBMCs. The CDR3 is CASSFDRAKNTEAFF. CDR3 bases: TGTGCCAGCAGCTTTGACAGGGCCAAGAACACTGAAGCTTTCTTT.